This is a list of T cell receptor beta chains from one sample in a study of CD8 T cells in ankylosing spondylitis. TCRdb independently ran MiXCR on the 5' RACE reads; one entry per CDR3 protein. This sample has under 120,000 distinct CDR3 sequences, with approximately 25% found just once. Sequenced: synovial fluid, either unsorted or a sorted T cell fraction (not recorded which). These receptors all stem from a male donor with ankylosing spondylitis. CDR3s include the opening cysteine and the closing phenylalanine or tryptophan. A D gene is named only where the DNA matches it firmly. Only part of the rows carry a size: once, few, many, or a class if the clone is expanded.

clone_size: -; j_call: TRBJ2-1; v_call: TRBV5-1; d_call: -; cdr3_aa: CASSLGHGSSYNEQFF; cdr3_nt: TGCGCCAGCAGCTTGGGACACGGATCCTCCTACAATGAGCAGTTCTTC
clone_size: many; j_call: TRBJ2-1; v_call: TRBV9; d_call: -; cdr3_aa: CASSTIRGPNEQFF; cdr3_nt: TGTGCCAGCAGCACAATCAGAGGGCCCAATGAGCAGTTCTTC
clone_size: -; j_call: TRBJ2-1; v_call: TRBV5-1; d_call: -; cdr3_aa: CASSSDGTDFNEQFF; cdr3_nt: TGCGCCAGCAGCTCCGATGGGACTGATTTCAATGAGCAGTTCTTC
clone_size: -; j_call: TRBJ2-2; v_call: TRBV5-1; d_call: TRBD1; cdr3_aa: CASSLYIQGDTGELFF; cdr3_nt: TGCGCCAGCAGCTTGTATATACAGGGGGACACCGGGGAGCTGTTTTTT
clone_size: -; j_call: TRBJ1-1; v_call: TRBV3-1; d_call: -; cdr3_aa: CASSQRRDGKAFF; cdr3_nt: TGTGCCAGCAGCCAACGCCGGGACGGGAAGGCTTTCTTT
clone_size: -; j_call: TRBJ1-2; v_call: TRBV9; d_call: -; cdr3_aa: CASSPDEGTNVF; cdr3_nt: TGTGCCAGCAGCCCAGACGAAGGGACGAATGTCTTC
clone_size: many; j_call: TRBJ1-6; v_call: TRBV7-2; d_call: -; cdr3_aa: CASSLVFRDSPLHF; cdr3_nt: TGTGCCAGCAGCTTAGTATTCCGAGACTCACCCCTCCACTTT
clone_size: few; j_call: TRBJ2-5; v_call: TRBV5-5; d_call: -; cdr3_aa: CASSPGQVYQETQYF; cdr3_nt: TGTGCCAGCAGTCCAGGGCAAGTGTATCAAGAGACCCAGTACTTC
clone_size: few; j_call: TRBJ2-1; v_call: TRBV14; d_call: -; cdr3_aa: CASSQDLGNEQFF; cdr3_nt: TGTGCCAGCAGCCAAGATCTCGGGAATGAGCAGTTCTTC
clone_size: few; j_call: TRBJ2-1; v_call: TRBV19; d_call: TRBD2; cdr3_aa: CASSSRTSGRGNEQFF; cdr3_nt: TGTGCCAGTAGTTCACGGACTAGCGGGAGAGGAAATGAGCAGTTCTTC
clone_size: -; j_call: TRBJ2-4; v_call: TRBV7-2; d_call: -; cdr3_aa: CASSSSQGGVTKNIQYF; cdr3_nt: TGTGCCAGCAGCTCCTCCCAGGGAGGAGTGACCAAAAACATTCAGTACTTC
clone_size: -; j_call: TRBJ2-6; v_call: TRBV7-2; d_call: -; cdr3_aa: CASSLRRANVLTF; cdr3_nt: TGTGCCAGCAGCCTAAGAAGGGCCAACGTCCTGACTTTC